A selection of T cell receptor beta chains follows, all from one sample in a study of blood T cell repertoires in COVID-19. Sequencing was performed with immunoSEQ multiplex PCR; in TCRdb, only in-frame clones are kept and a portion is missing. The sample consists of approximately 670,000 clones, 85% to 90% of them appearing once. The source material was peripheral blood. All receptors derive from a woman between 18 and 29 years old with acute or convalescent COVID-19. Each CDR3 is given with its conserved first and last residue. Each record gives: V gene, D gene, J gene, clone size, CDR3 DNA, CDR3 protein. D genes are given only for firm matches. Size is omitted from some rows. Given values are once, few, many or a class for expanded clones.

TRBV9	-	TRBJ1-3	-	TGTGCCAGCAGCGTAGCAGGGGACGGTGGAAACACCATATATTTT	CASSVAGDGGNTIYF
TRBV28	-	TRBJ1-6	-	TGTGCCAGCCACACGCTCGAGGATTCCTATAATTCACCCCTCCACTTT	CASHTLEDSYNSPLHF
TRBV6-5	-	TRBJ1-3	-	TGTGCCAGCAGTACTCTCGAATATGGAAACACCATATATTTT	CASSTLEYGNTIYF
TRBV5-1	TRBD1	TRBJ1-1	-	TGCGCCAGCAGCTTGGTGAAGGGGACAGGGTATTTGAACACTGAAGCTTTCTTT	CASSLVKGTGYLNTEAFF
TRBV20-1	-	TRBJ2-6	-	TGCAGTGCTAGTTCGCCTAGCTCTGGGGCCAACGTCCTGACTTTC	CSASSPSSGANVLTF
TRBV19	-	TRBJ1-2	once	TGTGCCAGTAGTTCCGACAGCCTCTATGGCTACACCTTC	CASSSDSLYGYTF
TRBV4-3	-	TRBJ1-2	-	TGCGCCAGCAGCCAAGCAGGACAGTTGTCTAACTATGGCTACACCTTC	CASSQAGQLSNYGYTF
TRBV21-1	-	TRBJ1-1	-	TGTGCCAGCACGTCGGGACAGACACTGAACACTGAAGCTTTCTTT	CASTSGQTLNTEAFF
TRBV5-5	-	TRBJ1-1	-	TGTGCCAGCAGCTTGGAGGGGGTGACTGAAGCTTTCTTT	CASSLEGVTEAFF
TRBV24-1	-	TRBJ1-5	-	TGTGCCACCGGGGGCGGCGGAGGTCTACAGCCCCAGCATTTT	CATGGGGGLQPQHF
TRBV12-3/TRBV12-4	-	TRBJ1-2	-	TGTGCCAGCAGTGTAGACGGCTATGGCTACACCTTC	CASSVDGYGYTF
TRBV6-2/TRBV6-3	TRBD2	TRBJ2-3	-	TGTGCCAGCAGTTCCGGGACTAGCGGGGCAATCACAGATACGCAGTATTTT	CASSSGTSGAITDTQYF
TRBV7-6	TRBD1	TRBJ1-4	-	TGTGCCAGCAGCCCCGGACAGGGACTTCCAACTAATGAAAAACTGTTTTTT	CASSPGQGLPTNEKLFF
TRBV7-3	-	TRBJ2-1	-	TGTGCCAGCAGCTTAGATAGCGCCGGCAATGAGCAGTTCTTC	CASSLDSAGNEQFF
TRBV30	-	TRBJ2-7	-	TGTGCCTGGAGTGCCAGCTCCTACGAGCAGTACTTC	CAWSASSYEQYF
TRBV27	-	TRBJ1-1	-	TGTGCCAGCGTCCGCAGGGGAAGGGCTGAAGCTTTCTTT	CASVRRGRAEAFF
TRBV5-1	-	TRBJ2-1	once	TGCGCCAGCAGCTCCAACAGGGGCGGGGAGATCCACAATGAGCAGTTCTTC	CASSSNRGGEIHNEQFF
TRBV30	-	TRBJ1-6	-	TGTGCCTGGAGGTCGAGGGATTCACCCCTCCACTTT	CAWRSRDSPLHF